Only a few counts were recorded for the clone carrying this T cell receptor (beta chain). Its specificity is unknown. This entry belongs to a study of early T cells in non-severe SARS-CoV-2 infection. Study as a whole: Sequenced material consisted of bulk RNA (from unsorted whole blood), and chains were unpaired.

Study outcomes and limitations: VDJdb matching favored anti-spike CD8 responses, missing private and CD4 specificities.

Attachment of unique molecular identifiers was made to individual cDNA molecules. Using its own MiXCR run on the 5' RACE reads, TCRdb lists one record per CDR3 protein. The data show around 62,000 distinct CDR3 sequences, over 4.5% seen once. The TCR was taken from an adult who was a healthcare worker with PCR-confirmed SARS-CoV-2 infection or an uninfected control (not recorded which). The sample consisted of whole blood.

The CDR3 nucleotides are TGTGCCAGTAAAATCCGGCAGGGTGGCACCGGGGAGCTGTTTTTT. It translates to CASKIRQGGTGELFF. The V and J genes are TRBV19 and TRBJ2-2; D is possibly TRBD1 (5 bases). The length of the CDR3 is 15 residues. Germline CDR1 reads LNHDA; CDR2 reads SQIVND (reference sequence). V lost 7 bases and J 4 bases, leaving 16 bases between the germline ends.